This entry is about one TCR beta chain. A few counts support this clonotype. What this receptor recognizes is not known. No much larger clone is present one base from it, and per-base qualities are unavailable. Looking up the germline V gene (reference sequence) yields CDR1 DFQATT and CDR2 SNEGSKA. The CDR3 numbers 14 residues from cysteine through phenylalanine. Just the 42-base CDR3 DNA is kept, in frame starting at base 1. Unmatched junction bases come to 5, with V trimmed by 2 bases and J by 8 bases. The sample comes from a study of T cells in Graves' hyperthyroidism and ophthalmopathy (dated by TCRdb to about 2019). Notes on the research overall: Peripheral blood was collected at initial diagnosis, before any treatment. Prospective prediction of ophthalmopathy was tested in an independent validation cohort of 18 to 20 hyperthyroidism patients and 17 patients who later progressed to ophthalmopathy. The roughly 94 discovery patients were randomly divided into training and test sets at a 7:3 ratio. After blood sampling, hyperthyroidism patients were treated with methimazole at a starting dose of 30 mg daily, and ophthalmopathy patients were treated with high-dose intravenous methylprednisolone. The paper describes TCR Vbeta CDR3 sequencing of around 140 peripheral blood samples, made up of roughly 40 ophthalmopathy patients, approximately 76 hyperthyroidism patients and roughly 17 progressor patients. A discovery cohort of around 98 patients, 43 with Graves' ophthalmopathy and 55 to 60 with stable Graves' hyperthyroidism, was used to find distinguishing TCR V-J signatures. The study also compared thyroid tissue and blood T-cell repertoires from roughly six Graves' hyperthyroidism patients. Findings and caveats that apply to the study as a whole: Sample size was not statistically predetermined, and blinding of investigators to group allocation was not performed. A model built on a 13 V-J signature distinguished ophthalmopathy from stable hyperthyroidism, reaching around 90% sensitivity and approximately 81% specificity in cross-validation and 80%/75% in testing. In validation, the model predicted progression to ophthalmopathy with around 71% sensitivity and around 72% specificity, a median of about 6 months before onset. Blood samples also contained most of the expanded thyroid clonotypes (frequency above 0.001), which suggests that blood repertoires may reflect thyroid immune responses.

The TCR beta CDR3 regions were amplified from RNA transcripts. For the first round of RT-PCR on the TCR CDR3, the HTBI primer set was used together with the Qiagen OneStep RT-PCR kit. A second multiplex PCR round built the libraries, followed by size selection and purification. Paired-end sequencing of the libraries was performed with 100 bp reads on an Illumina HiSeq2000. Concerning the study's data processing: SOAPnuke was used to process the raw data, throwing out any read that contained adapters or uncalled bases, had a mean Phred below 15, or lacked an exact constant-primer or identifier match. High-quality paired reads were merged using COPE v1.2.5, and each unique nucleotide sequence was defined as a clonotype. Clonotypes were aligned to IMGT TRBV, TRBD and TRBJ reference segments using MiTCR v1.1. Analysis was restricted to V-J combinations with a frequency above 0.0001, which covered roughly 99% of repertoires. The TCS score was defined as the ratio of F50 (clonal expansion) to E x V (chaos), calculated using BLOSUM62-based TCRdist between CDR3 peptides within each V-J. Welch's t-statistics and random forest reduced fewer than 600 V-J features to about 12, which were used in a naive Bayes classifier (R e1071). Clones were called with MiXCR by TCRdb after fastp trimmed the public reads at Q25, and only in-frame beta chains were retained. CDR3 protein duplicates are merged, each entry listing the most common genes and DNA. The V and J calls and clone size are TCRdb's, not the authors'. The sample table holds some 700,000 distinct CDR3 sequences, of which 17% were seen once. Clones ranked in the top ten supply around 16% of the sample.

Stable Graves' hyperthyroidism was defined as the absence of progression to ophthalmopathy over 18 months of follow-up. Hyperthyroidism patients were newly diagnosed, had a disease duration of under 2 months, and were aged 18 to 65 years. Patients with uncontrolled infections, other autoimmune diseases, pregnancy or lactation were excluded. Diagnoses relied on clinical symptoms, serum thyroxine and TRAb, thyroid ultrasound and orbital computed tomography. PBMCs were isolated from 10 ml of fresh peripheral blood by Ficoll-Paque density gradient centrifugation. Total RNA was extracted using Trizol reagent, and RNA quality was assessed on an Agilent 2100 Bioanalyzer.

The sequence was obtained from a man over 45 with Graves' hyperthyroidism. The chain is made from TRBV20-1 and TRBJ2-1; 11 central nucleotides agree with TRBD2. The sample taken for sequencing was blood. The CDR3 region has the sequence CSARIAGGYYEQFF. The nucleotide sequence reads TGCAGTGCTAGAATAGCGGGAGGGTATTATGAGCAGTTCTTC.